A single sample gave rise to the 13 T cell receptor beta chains below, sequenced in a study of identical twins. A single record per CDR3 protein comes from TCRdb applying MiXCR to the 5' RACE reads. This table has 500,000 to 650,000 distinct CDR3 sequences, about 7.1% appearing once. The same data also went into a second study, on yellow fever vaccine responses in identical twins.

The sample taken for sequencing was PBMCs. The receptors stem from a woman aged 18-29 years in good health.

The CDR3 DNA reads TGTGCCAGCAGCAACCCCCGCGAGGGAATTCGAGAAAAACTGTTTTTT. Its translation is CASSNPREGIREKLFF. The chain uses TRBV11-2 and TRBJ1-4; no definite D call. Per the germline V gene, CDR1 is SGHAT and CDR2 is FQNNGV. This CDR3 contains 16 residues. Trimming cost V 5 bases and J 8 bases, with 21 bases left between them.

This clonotype appeared a few times. The chain links TRBV20-1 to TRBJ2-3; the match to TRBD2 covers 11 bases. The CDR3 totals 17 residues. V lost 3 bases, J lost 0 bases, and 8 bases stayed unmatched. The germline gives CDR1 DFQATT, CDR2 SNEGSKA (reference sequence). CDR3 coding DNA: TGCAGTGCTAGCCAGGGGACTAGCGGCACCAGCACAGATACGCAGTATTTT. This gives the protein CSASQGTSGTSTDTQYF.

The rearrangement joins TRBV3-1 to TRBJ1-6, with D maybe TRBD1 (5 bases). The V gene's germline CDR1 is LGHDT and CDR2 YNNKEL (reference sequence). V was trimmed by 3 bases and J by 9 bases, leaving 12 bases between them. The CDR3 length is 14 residues. The CDR3 bases are TGTGCCAGCAGCCAGCAACAGGAGGGTTCACCCCTCCACTTT. Amino acid sequence: CASSQQQEGSPLHF.

This clonotype occurred a few times. The J gene is TRBJ2-4, the V gene TRBV7-2; 8 bases agree with TRBD1. The V and J ends lost 5 bases and 9 bases, in that order; junction bases with no gene match: 6. The CDR3 covers 13 residues. Germline CDR1 is SGHTA and CDR2 is FQGNSA. The CDR3 DNA reads as TGTGCCAGCAGCATACAGGGGGTGGGCATTCAGTACTTC. This translates into CASSIQGVGIQYF.

The chain uses TRBV12-3 or TRBV12-4 and TRBJ2-1; 7 positions match TRBD2. With V trimmed by 5 bases and J by 10 bases, 17 bases remained unmatched. The CDR3 length is 16 residues. As DNA, the CDR3 is TGTGCCAGCAGTCCAAAGGCTAGCGGCGGTTCTATGGAGCAGTTCTTC. It translates to CASSPKASGGSMEQFF.

The rearrangement links TRBV6-5 to TRBJ2-3; 14 nucleotides match TRBD2. CDR3 size: 18 residues. Germline CDR1 is MNHEY and CDR2 is SVGAGI. J gave up 5 bases and V 0 bases, and 7 bases lay outside the gene matches. The CDR3 is CASSYSRTSGGFVDTQYF. In DNA form, the CDR3 reads TGTGCCAGCAGTTACTCACGGACTAGCGGGGGGTTCGTAGATACGCAGTATTTT.

This clonotype came up a few times. V is TRBV9 and J is TRBJ2-1, with D perhaps matching TRBD1 (5 bases). Germline lookup yields CDR1 SGDLS and CDR2 YYNGEE. The CDR3 loop spans 15 amino acids. Trimming took 0 bases from V and 4 from J, leaving 11 bases between them. The CDR3 nucleotides are TGTGCCAGCAGCGTAGAAGGGGCAGATTACAATGAGCAGTTCTTC. Translating gives CASSVEGADYNEQFF. The full variable domain, completed using reference TRBV9 and TRBJ2-1, is DSGVTQTPKHLITATGQRVTLRCSPRSGDLSVYWYQQSLDQGLQFLIQYYNGEERAKGNILERFSAQQFPDLHSELNLSSLELGDSALYFCASSVEGADYNEQFFGPGTRLTVL.

This clonotype was seen a few times. The rearrangement links TRBV20-1 to TRBJ2-1, with TRBD2 identical over 12 bases. V was pared by 6 bases and J by 9 bases, with 6 bases of the junction left unmatched. The CDR3 loop spans 13 amino acids. CDR1 and CDR2 (germline): DFQATT, SNEGSKA (reference sequence). The DNA for the CDR3 is TGCAGTGCCCCGGGACTAGCGGGCACTGAGCAGTTCTTC. This sequence encodes CSAPGLAGTEQFF.

The chain combines TRBV28 with TRBJ1-2, with TRBD1 matching over 7 bases. V shed 6 bases and J 4 bases; nucleotides not matched to a gene: 17. This CDR3 spans 17 amino acids. The germline V gene encodes CDR1 MDHEN and CDR2 SYDVKM. CDR3 residues: CASSGLGTVNPSYGYTF. The CDR3 DNA follows: TGTGCCAGCAGCGGCTTAGGGACAGTGAACCCCTCCTATGGCTACACCTTC.

In its sample, this clonotype was seen many times. J is TRBJ1-1 and V is TRBV2; TRBD1 might be the D (5 bases). The CDR3 consists of 16 residues. V lost 5 bases, J lost 4 bases, and 20 bases lay in between. The germline CDR1 and CDR2 sequences are SNHLY and FYNNEI. DNA of the CDR3: TGTGCCAGCAGTTTTTTGGGAGGGCAGGGAGGCACTGAAGCTTTCTTT. Amino acids: CASSFLGGQGGTEAFF.

About this clonotype: This may be a read error: a much more frequent sequence differs by one nucleotide. Likely a read error: the CDR3 ends without its conserved phenylalanine or tryptophan. The chain joins TRBV2 to TRBJ2-5, with TRBD1 matching over 7 bases. Germline CDR1 reads SNHLY; CDR2 reads FYNNEI. The CDR3 runs 13 residues. V dropped 7 bases and J dropped 5; count of bases not matched to a gene: 7. In DNA form, the CDR3 reads TGTGCCAGCACCTCAAGGGGGCCGGAGACCCAGTACCTC. Translated, it gives CASTSRGPETQYL.

The chain links TRBV9 to TRBJ2-1, with D maybe TRBD2 (5 bases). This CDR3 contains 16 residues. V lost 0 bases and J 3 bases, leaving 13 bases between the germline ends. CDR1 and CDR2 from the germline V gene are SGDLS and YYNGEE. The CDR3 region has the DNA TGTGCCAGCAGCGTAGCAGGACTGATACTCTACAATGAGCAGTTCTTC. This gives the protein CASSVAGLILYNEQFF. Based on the CDR3 plus reference TRBV9 and TRBJ2-1, the full variable domain is DSGVTQTPKHLITATGQRVTLRCSPRSGDLSVYWYQQSLDQGLQFLIQYYNGEERAKGNILERFSAQQFPDLHSELNLSSLELGDSALYFCASSVAGLILYNEQFFGPGTRLTVL.

This clonotype was found many times. The gene calls are TRBV20-1 and TRBJ1-5; D unclear. CDR1 is DFQATT, CDR2 SNEGSKA, per germline (reference sequence). The ends were cut back, 0 bases at V and 0 bases at J, with 9 bases in the middle. This CDR3 region has 15 residues. The CDR3 loop reads CSARDRRNSNQPQHF. The CDR3 coding sequence is TGCAGTGCTAGAGACAGGCGTAATAGCAATCAGCCCCAGCATTTT.